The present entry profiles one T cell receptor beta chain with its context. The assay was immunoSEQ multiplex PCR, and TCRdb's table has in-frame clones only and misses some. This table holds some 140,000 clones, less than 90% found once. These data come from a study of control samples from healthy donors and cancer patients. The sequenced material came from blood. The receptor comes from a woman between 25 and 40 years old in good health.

The CDR3 bases are TGTGCCAGTAGTATAGATCCGAGGGCAGGGATCAGCAATCAGCCCCAGCATTTT. Translation gives CASSIDPRAGISNQPQHF. The gene calls are TRBV19 and TRBJ1-5; D might be TRBD1 (5 bases). This CDR3 contains 18 residues. Trimming pared 0 bases from V and 1 base from J, leaving 16 bases between. The germline gives CDR1 LNHDA, CDR2 SQIVND (reference sequence). Full variable domain (rest looked up from reference TRBV19 and TRBJ1-5): DGGITQSPKYLFRKEGQNVTLSCEQNLNHDAMYWYRQDPGQGLRLIYYSQIVNDFQKGDIAEGYSVSREKKESFPLTVTSAQKNPTAFYLCASSIDPRAGISNQPQHFGDGTRLSIL.